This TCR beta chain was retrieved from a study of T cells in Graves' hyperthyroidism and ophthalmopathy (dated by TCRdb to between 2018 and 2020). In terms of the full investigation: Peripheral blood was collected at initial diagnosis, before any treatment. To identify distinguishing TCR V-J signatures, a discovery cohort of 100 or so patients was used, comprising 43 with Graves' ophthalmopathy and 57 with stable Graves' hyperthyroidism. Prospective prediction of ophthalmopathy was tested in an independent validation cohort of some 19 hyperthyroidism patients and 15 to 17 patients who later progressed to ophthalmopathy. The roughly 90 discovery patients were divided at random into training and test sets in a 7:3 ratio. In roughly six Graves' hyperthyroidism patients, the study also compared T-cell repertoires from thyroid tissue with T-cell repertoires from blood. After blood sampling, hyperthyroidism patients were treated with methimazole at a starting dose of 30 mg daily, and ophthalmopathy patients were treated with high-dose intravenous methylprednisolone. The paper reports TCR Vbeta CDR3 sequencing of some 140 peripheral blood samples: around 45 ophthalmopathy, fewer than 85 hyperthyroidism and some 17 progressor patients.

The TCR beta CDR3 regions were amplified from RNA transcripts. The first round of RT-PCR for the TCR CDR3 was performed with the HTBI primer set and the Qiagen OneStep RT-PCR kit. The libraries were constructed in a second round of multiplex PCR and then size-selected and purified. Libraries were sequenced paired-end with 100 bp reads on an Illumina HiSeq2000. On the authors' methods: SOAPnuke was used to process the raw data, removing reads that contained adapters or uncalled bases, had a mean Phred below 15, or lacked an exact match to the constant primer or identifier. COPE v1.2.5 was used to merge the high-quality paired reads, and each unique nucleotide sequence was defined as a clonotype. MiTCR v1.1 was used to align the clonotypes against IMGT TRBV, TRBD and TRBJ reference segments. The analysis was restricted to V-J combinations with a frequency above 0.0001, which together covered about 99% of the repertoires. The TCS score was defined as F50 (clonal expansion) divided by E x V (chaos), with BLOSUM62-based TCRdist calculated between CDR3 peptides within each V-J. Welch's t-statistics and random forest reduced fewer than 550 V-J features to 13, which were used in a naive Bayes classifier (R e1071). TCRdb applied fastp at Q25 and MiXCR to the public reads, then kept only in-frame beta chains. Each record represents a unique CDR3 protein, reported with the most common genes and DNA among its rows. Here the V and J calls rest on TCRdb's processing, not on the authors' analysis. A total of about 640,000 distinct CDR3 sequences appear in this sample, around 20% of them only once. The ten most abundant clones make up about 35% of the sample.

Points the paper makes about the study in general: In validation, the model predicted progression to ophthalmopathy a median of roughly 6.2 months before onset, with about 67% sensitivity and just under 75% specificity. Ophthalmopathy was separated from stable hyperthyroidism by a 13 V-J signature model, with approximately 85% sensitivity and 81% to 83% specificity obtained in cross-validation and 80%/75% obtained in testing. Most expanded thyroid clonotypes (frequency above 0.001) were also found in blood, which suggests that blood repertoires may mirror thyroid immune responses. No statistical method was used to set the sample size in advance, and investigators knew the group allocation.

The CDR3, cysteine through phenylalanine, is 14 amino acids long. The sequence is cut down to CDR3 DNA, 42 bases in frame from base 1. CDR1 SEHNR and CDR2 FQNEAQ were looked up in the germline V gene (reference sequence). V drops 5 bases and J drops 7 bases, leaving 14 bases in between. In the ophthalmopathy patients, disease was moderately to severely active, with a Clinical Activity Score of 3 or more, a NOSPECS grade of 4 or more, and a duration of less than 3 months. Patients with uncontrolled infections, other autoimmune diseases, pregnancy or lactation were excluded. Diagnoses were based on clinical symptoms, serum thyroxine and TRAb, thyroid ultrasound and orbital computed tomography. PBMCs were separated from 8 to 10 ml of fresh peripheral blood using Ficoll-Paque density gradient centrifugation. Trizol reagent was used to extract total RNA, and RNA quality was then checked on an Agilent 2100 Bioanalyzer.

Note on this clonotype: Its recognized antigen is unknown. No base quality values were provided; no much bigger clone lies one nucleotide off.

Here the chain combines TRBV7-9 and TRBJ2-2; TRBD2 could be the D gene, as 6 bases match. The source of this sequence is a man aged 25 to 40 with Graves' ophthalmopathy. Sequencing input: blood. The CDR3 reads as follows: CASSDRLVSGELFF. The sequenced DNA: TGTGCCAGCAGCGACCGACTAGTTAGCGGGGAGCTGTTTTTT.